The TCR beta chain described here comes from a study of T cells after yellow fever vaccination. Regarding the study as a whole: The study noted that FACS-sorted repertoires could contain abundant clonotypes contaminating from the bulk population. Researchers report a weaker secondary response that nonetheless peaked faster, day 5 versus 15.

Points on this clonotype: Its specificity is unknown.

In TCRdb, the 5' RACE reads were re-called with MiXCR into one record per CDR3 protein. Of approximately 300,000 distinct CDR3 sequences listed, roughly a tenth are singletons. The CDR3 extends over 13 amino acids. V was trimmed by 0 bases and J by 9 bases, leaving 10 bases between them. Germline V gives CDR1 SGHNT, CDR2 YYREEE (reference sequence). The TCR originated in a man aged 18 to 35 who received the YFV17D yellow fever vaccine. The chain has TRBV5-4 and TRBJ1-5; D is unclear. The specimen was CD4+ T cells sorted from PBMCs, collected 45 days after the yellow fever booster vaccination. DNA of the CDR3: TGTGCCAGCAGCTTGGACAGAAATGGGCCCCAGCATTTT. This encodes CASSLDRNGPQHF.